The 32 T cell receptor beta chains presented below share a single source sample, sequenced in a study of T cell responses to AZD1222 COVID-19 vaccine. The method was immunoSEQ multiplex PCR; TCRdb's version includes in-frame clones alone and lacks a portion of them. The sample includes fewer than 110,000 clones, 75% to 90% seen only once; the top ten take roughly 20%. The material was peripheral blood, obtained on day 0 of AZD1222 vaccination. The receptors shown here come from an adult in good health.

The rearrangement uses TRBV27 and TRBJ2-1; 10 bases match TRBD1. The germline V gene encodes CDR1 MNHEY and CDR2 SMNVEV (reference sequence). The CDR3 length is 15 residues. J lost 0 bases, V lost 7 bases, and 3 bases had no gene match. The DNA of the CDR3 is TGTGCCAGCACAGGGGACAGGGGCTCCTACAATGAGCAGTTCTTC. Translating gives CASTGDRGSYNEQFF.

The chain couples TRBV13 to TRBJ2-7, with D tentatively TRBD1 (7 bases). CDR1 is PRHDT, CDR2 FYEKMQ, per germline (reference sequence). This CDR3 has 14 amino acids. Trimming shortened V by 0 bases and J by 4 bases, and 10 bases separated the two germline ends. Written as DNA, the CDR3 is TGTGCCAGCAGCTTAGGAGCAGGGGGGTACGAGCAGTACTTC. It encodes CASSLGAGGYEQYF. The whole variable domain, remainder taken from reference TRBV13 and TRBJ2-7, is AAGVIQSPRHLIKEKRETATLKCYPIPRHDTVYWYQQGPGQDPQFLISFYEKMQSDKGSIPDRFSAQQFSDYHSELNMSSLELGDSALYFCASSLGAGGYEQYFGPGTRLTVT.

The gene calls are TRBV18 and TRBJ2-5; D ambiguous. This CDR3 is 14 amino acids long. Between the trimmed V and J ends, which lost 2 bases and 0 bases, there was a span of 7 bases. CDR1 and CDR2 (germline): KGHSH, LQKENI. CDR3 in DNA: TGTGCCAGCTCACCAAGGCAGGACCAAGAGACCCAGTACTTC. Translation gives CASSPRQDQETQYF.

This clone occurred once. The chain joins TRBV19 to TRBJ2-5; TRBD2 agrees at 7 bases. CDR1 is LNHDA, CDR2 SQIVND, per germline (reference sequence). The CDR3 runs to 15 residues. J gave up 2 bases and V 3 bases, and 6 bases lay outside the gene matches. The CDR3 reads CASSIGGVRQETQYF. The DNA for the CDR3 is TGTGCCAGTAGTATTGGGGGGGTGAGGCAAGAGACCCAGTACTTC.

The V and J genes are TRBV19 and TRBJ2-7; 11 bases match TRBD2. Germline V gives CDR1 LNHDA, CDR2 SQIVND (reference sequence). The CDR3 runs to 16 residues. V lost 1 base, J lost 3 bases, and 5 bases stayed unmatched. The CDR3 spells CASSIAGTSGRYEQYF. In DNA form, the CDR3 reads TGTGCCAGTAGTATAGCCGGGACTAGCGGCCGCTACGAGCAGTACTTC.

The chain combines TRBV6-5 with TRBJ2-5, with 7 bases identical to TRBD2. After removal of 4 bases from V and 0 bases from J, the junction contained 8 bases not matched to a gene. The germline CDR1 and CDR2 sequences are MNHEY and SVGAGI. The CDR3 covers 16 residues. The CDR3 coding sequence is TGTGCCAGCAGTTCCTCTAGCGGCGGGAACCAAGAGACCCAGTACTTC. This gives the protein CASSSSSGGNQETQYF.

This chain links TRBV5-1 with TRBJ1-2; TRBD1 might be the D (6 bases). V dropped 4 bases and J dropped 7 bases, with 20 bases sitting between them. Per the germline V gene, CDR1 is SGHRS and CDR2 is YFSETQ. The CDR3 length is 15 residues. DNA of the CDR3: TGCGCCAGCAGCCCAGCGGGGGGGGCCATTGGTGGCTACACCTTC. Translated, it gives CASSPAGGAIGGYTF.

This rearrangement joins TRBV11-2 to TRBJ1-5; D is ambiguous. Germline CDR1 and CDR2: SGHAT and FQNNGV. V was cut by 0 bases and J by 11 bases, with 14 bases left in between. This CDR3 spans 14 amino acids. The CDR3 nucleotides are TGTGCCAGCAGCTTAGACGTCAACATCGGGTCCCAGCATTTT. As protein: CASSLDVNIGSQHF.

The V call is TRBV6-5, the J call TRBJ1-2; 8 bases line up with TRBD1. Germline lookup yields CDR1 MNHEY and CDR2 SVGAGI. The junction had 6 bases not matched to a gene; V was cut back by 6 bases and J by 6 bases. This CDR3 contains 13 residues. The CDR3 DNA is TGTGCCAGCAGCCTCGGACAGGGAAATGGCTACACCTTC. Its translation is CASSLGQGNGYTF.

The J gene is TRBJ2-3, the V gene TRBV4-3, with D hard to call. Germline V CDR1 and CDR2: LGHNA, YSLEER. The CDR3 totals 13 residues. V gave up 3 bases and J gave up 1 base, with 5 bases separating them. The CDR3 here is CASSQPGTDTQYF. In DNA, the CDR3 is TGCGCCAGCAGCCAGCCGGGCACAGATACGCAGTATTTT.

The CDR3 region has the DNA TGTGCCAGCAGCTTTTGGAGTGGGGAACTGTTTTTT. Translating gives CASSFWSGELFF. V usage is TRBV5-4 and J usage is TRBJ1-4; no clear D. V lost 2 bases to trimming and J lost 12 bases, with 11 bases between them. The CDR3 spans 12 residues. Germline V gives CDR1 SGHNT, CDR2 YYREEE (reference sequence).

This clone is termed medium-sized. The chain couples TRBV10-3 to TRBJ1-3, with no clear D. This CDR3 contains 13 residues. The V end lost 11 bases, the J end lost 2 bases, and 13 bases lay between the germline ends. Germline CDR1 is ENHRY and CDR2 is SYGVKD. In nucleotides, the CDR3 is TGTGCCGTGTTAAGGCCACCTGGAAACACCATATATTTT. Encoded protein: CAVLRPPGNTIYF.

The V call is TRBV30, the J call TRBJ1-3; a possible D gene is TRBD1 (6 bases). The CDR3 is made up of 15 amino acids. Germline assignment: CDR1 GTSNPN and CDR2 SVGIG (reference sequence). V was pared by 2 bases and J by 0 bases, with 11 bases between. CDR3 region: CAWSTGSFSGNTIYF. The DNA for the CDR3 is TGTGCCTGGAGTACAGGGAGCTTCTCTGGAAACACCATATATTTT.

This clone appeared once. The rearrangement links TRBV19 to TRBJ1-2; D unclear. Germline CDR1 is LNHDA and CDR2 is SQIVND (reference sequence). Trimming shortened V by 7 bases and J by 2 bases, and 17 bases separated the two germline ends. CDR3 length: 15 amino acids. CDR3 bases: TGTGCCAGTACGATCTACCCAACGCAAAACTATGGCTACACCTTC. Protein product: CASTIYPTQNYGYTF.

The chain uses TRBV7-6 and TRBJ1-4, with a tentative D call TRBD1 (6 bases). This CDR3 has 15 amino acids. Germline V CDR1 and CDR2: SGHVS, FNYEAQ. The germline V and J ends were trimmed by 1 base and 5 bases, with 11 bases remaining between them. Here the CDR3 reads CASSLGTVTNEKLFF. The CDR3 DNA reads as TGTGCCAGCAGCTTAGGGACAGTAACGAATGAAAAACTGTTTTTT. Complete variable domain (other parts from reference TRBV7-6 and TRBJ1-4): GAGVSQSPRYKVTKRGQDVALRCDPISGHVSLYWYRQALGQGPEFLTYFNYEAQQDKSGLPNDRFSAERPEGSISTLTIQRTEQRDSAMYRCASSLGTVTNEKLFFGSGTQLSVL.

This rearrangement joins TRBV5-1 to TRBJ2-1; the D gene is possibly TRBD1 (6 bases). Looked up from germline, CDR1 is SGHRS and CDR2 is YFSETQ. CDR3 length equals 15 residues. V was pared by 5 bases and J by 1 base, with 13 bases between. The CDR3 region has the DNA TGCGCCAGCAGTCCGCAGGGGAGTTCCTACAATGAGCAGTTCTTC. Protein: CASSPQGSSYNEQFF.

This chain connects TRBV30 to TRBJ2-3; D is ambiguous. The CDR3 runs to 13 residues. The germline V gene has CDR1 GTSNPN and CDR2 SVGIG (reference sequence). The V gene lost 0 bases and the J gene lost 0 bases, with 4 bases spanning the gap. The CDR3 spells CAWSVGSTDTQYF. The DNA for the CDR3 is TGTGCCTGGAGTGTAGGGAGCACAGATACGCAGTATTTT.

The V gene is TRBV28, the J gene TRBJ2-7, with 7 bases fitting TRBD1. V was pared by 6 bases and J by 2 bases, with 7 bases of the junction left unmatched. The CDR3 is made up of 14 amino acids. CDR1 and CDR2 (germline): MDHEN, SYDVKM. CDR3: CASSKGDSPYEQYF. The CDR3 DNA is TGTGCCAGCAGCAAGGGGGACAGTCCCTACGAGCAGTACTTC. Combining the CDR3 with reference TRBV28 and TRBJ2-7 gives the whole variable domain DVKVTQSSRYLVKRTGEKVFLECVQDMDHENMFWYRQDPGLGLRLIYFSYDVKMKEKGDIPEGYSVSREKKERFSLILESASTNQTSMYLCASSKGDSPYEQYFGPGTRLTVT.

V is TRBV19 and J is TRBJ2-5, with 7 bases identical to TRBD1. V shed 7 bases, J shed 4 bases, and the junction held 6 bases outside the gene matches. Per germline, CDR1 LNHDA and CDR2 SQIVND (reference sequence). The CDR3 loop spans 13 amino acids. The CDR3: CASTSHRGETQYF. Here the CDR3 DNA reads TGTGCCAGTACTTCCCACAGGGGAGAGACCCAGTACTTC.

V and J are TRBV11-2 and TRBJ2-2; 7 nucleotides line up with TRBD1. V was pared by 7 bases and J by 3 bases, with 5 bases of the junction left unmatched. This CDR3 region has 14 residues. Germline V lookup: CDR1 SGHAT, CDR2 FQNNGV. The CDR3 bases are TGTGCCAGCACGGACAGGAGTTACACCGGGGAGCTGTTTTTT. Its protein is CASTDRSYTGELFF.

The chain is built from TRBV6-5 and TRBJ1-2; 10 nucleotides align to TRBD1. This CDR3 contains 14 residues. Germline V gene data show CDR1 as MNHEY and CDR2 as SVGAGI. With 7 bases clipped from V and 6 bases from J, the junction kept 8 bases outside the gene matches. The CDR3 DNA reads TGTGCCAGCACCGACAGGGGGCCCGCCGATGGCTACACCTTC. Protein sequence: CASTDRGPADGYTF.

The CDR3 loop is CASSFSMNTEAFF. CDR3 in DNA: TGCGCCAGCAGCTTCAGTATGAACACTGAAGCTTTCTTT. This rearrangement joins TRBV5-1 to TRBJ1-1, with D uncertain. The CDR3 spans 13 residues. The V end was cut by 2 bases, the J end by 0 bases, with 5 bases between. From germline, CDR1 is SGHRS and CDR2 YFSETQ.

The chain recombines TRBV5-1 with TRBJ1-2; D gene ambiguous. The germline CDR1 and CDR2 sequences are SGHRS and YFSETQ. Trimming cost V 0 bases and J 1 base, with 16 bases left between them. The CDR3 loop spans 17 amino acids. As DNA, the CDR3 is TGCGCCAGCAGCTTGGACGGCACGTACCCCTTTAACTATGGCTACACCTTC. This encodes CASSLDGTYPFNYGYTF.

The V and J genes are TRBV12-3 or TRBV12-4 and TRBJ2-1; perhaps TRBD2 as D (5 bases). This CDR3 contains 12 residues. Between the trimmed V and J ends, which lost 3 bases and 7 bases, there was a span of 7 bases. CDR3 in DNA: TGTGCCAGCAGTTTCGAGGGTAATGAGCAGTTCTTC. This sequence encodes CASSFEGNEQFF.

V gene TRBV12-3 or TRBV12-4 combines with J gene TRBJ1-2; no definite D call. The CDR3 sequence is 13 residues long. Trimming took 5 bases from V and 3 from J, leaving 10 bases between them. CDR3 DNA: TGTGCCAGCAGTCCGGACTCCTACTATGGCTACACCTTC. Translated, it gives CASSPDSYYGYTF.

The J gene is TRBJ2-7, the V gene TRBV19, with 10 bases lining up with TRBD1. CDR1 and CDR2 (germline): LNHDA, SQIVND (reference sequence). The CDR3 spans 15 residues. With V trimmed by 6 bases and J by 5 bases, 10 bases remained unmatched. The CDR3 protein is CASRPGTGAGDEQYF. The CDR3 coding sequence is TGTGCCAGTAGGCCCGGGACAGGGGCGGGAGACGAGCAGTACTTC.

CDR3 bases: TGTGCCAGCAGTAGACCTCACTCTAGCACAGATACGCAGTATTTT. Encoded protein: CASSRPHSSTDTQYF. The chain combines TRBV27 with TRBJ2-3; D is ambiguous. This CDR3 region has 15 residues. CDR1 and CDR2 from the germline V gene are MNHEY and SMNVEV (reference sequence). V lost 5 bases to trimming and J lost 0 bases, with 12 bases between them.

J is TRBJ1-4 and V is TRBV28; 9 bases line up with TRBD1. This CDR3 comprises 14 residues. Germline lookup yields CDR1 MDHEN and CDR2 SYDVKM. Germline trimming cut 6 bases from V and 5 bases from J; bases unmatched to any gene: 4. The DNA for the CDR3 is TGTGCCAGCAGGCCGGGACAGGGAAATGAAAAACTGTTTTTT. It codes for CASRPGQGNEKLFF.

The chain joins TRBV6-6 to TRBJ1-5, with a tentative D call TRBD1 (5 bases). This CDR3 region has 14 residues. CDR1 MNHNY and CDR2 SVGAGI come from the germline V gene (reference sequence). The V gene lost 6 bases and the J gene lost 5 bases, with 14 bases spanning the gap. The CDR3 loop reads CASSPDSSYQPQHF. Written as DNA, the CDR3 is TGTGCCAGCAGCCCTGACAGTTCATATCAGCCCCAGCATTTT.

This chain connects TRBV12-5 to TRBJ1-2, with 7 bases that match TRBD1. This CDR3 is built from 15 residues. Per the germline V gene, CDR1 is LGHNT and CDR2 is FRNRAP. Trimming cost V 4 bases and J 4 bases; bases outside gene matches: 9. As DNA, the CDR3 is TGTGCTAGTGGTTGGTTAGACAGGGTTATCTATGGCTACACCTTC. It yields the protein CASGWLDRVIYGYTF.

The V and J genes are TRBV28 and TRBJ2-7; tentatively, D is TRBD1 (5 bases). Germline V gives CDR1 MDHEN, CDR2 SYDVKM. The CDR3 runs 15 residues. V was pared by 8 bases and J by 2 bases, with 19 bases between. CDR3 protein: CASQAPGMSTYEQYF. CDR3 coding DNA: TGTGCCAGCCAGGCGCCAGGGATGAGTACCTACGAGCAGTACTTC.

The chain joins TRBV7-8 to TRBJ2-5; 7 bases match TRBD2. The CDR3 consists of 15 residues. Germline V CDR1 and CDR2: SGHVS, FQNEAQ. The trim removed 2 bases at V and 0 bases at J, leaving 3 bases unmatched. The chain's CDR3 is CASSLPGLHQETQYF. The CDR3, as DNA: TGTGCCAGCAGCTTACCGGGACTACACCAAGAGACCCAGTACTTC.